These 30 T cell receptor beta chains share one sample of origin, sequenced in a study of T cells in Graves' hyperthyroidism and ophthalmopathy. TCR beta CDR3 sequences were amplified from RNA transcripts. An initial round of RT-PCR targeting the TCR CDR3 relied on the HTBI primer set. TCRdb re-called the multiplex PCR reads with MiXCR, one entry per CDR3 protein. The sample lists about 640,000 distinct CDR3 sequences, nearly 45% occurring once. Sequenced input: peripheral blood or thyroid tissue (not recorded which). The source is an adult man with Graves' disease, either hyperthyroidism or ophthalmopathy (not recorded which).

This clonotype occurred many times. This rearrangement joins TRBV7-2 to TRBJ2-7, with 9 bases matching TRBD1. Trimming removed 7 bases from V and 2 bases from J; junction bases left unmatched: 6. Germline CDR1 and CDR2: SGHTA and FQGNSA. The CDR3 length is 14 residues. CDR3 sequence: CASNQGQGAYEQYF. Here the CDR3 DNA reads TGTGCCAGCAACCAGGGACAGGGAGCCTACGAGCAGTACTTC. The full variable domain, in which reference TRBV7-2 and TRBJ2-7 provide the parts outside the CDR3, is GAGVSQSPSNKVTEKGKDVELRCDPISGHTALYWYRQSLGQGLEFLIYFQGNSAPDKSGLPSDRFSAERTGGSVSTLTIQRTQQEDSAVYLCASNQGQGAYEQYFGPGTRLTVT.

This clonotype is a singleton in its sample. This may come from a read error, since a much larger clone is one base off. V is TRBV7-6 and J is TRBJ2-5; the D gene is possibly TRBD2 (6 bases). Trimming cost V 2 bases and J 9 bases, with 13 bases left between them. This CDR3 is 13 amino acids long. In germline, CDR1 is SGHVS, CDR2 FNYEAQ. CDR3 nucleotide sequence: TGTGCCAGCAGCTTAATGGTTGGGGAGGCCCAGTACTTC. Its translation is CASSLMVGEAQYF.

This clonotype was recorded at least ten times. This sequence joins TRBV24-1 and TRBJ2-2; TRBD2 matches at 8 bases. This CDR3 comprises 15 residues. V lost 7 bases to trimming and J lost 1 base; unmatched junction nucleotides: 4. The germline V gene has CDR1 KGHDR and CDR2 SFDVKD. CDR3 nucleotides: TGTGCCACCAGGACGGGACTAGGGAACACCGGGGAGCTGTTTTTT. Residues: CATRTGLGNTGELFF.

DNA of the CDR3: TGTGCCAGCAGTCCGGGGGAGAGGCCCCAGTACTTC. Protein sequence: CASSPGERPQYF. V is TRBV7-6 and J is TRBJ2-5, with D tentatively TRBD2 (6 bases). The germline V gene has CDR1 SGHVS and CDR2 FNYEAQ. The length of the CDR3 is 12 residues. Trimming took off 6 bases at V and 9 bases at J, with 14 bases between the two ends. Supplemented by reference TRBV7-6 and TRBJ2-5, the full variable domain reads GAGVSQSPRYKVTKRGQDVALRCDPISGHVSLYWYRQALGQGPEFLTYFNYEAQQDKSGLPNDRFSAERPEGSISTLTIQRTEQRDSAMYRCASSPGERPQYFGPGTRLLVL.

A word on this clonotype: One end of the junction varies from germline; a read error may be responsible. V is TRBV2 and J is TRBJ1-1, with a weak D call TRBD1 (6 bases). The germline V gene encodes CDR1 SNHLY and CDR2 FYNNEI. The CDR3 contains 19 residues. CDR3 DNA sequence: TGCGCCAGCAGCCAAATACAAACAGGGCTTTTCGGTCCGAACACTGAAGCTTTCTTT. It translates to CASSQIQTGLFGPNTEAFF.

This clonotype was counted a few times. The V gene is TRBV19, the J gene TRBJ1-5; TRBD1 matches 9 bases. Germline V gives CDR1 LNHDA, CDR2 SQIVND (reference sequence). The CDR3 extends over 15 amino acids. J gave up 4 bases and V 6 bases, and 7 bases lay outside the gene matches. In DNA form, the CDR3 reads TGTGCCAGTAGCCGGACAGGGGCAGGAAATCAGCCCCAGCATTTT. This encodes CASSRTGAGNQPQHF.

The V gene is TRBV12-3 or TRBV12-4, the J gene TRBJ1-5, with 8 bases lining up with TRBD1. Trimming at V came to 5 bases and at J to 4 bases, leaving 10 bases not matched to a gene. CDR3 size: 16 residues. CDR3 sequence: CASSPGQGRANQPQHF. As DNA, the CDR3 is TGTGCCAGCAGTCCCGGACAGGGTCGGGCTAATCAGCCCCAGCATTTT.

This clonotype was seen only a few times. The V gene is TRBV7-3, the J gene TRBJ1-5, with D maybe TRBD1 (5 bases). The CDR3 spans 15 residues. The V and J ends lost 6 bases and 4 bases respectively, with 16 bases between them. In germline, CDR1 is SGHTA, CDR2 FQGTGA. The CDR3 reads CASSSQDTANQPQHF. CDR3 bases: TGTGCCAGCAGTTCACAGGATACGGCAAATCAGCCCCAGCATTTT.

This clonotype was observed a few times. The chain carries TRBV13 and TRBJ2-7, with 10 bases lining up with TRBD1. V trimming: 0 bases; J trimming: 5 bases; junction bases outside the gene matches: 7. Germline V CDR1 and CDR2: PRHDT, FYEKMQ (reference sequence). The CDR3 totals 16 residues. CDR3 DNA: TGTGCCAGCAGCTTAGGGGGACAGGGGAATTTTGACGAGCAGTACTTC. Residues: CASSLGGQGNFDEQYF.

This clonotype has only one observation. The rearrangement links TRBV7-9 to TRBJ1-2, with D perhaps matching TRBD1 (5 bases). Trimming removed 4 bases at V and 14 bases at J, with 11 bases between. The CDR3 runs 10 residues. Germline CDR1 is SEHNR and CDR2 is FQNEAQ (reference sequence). The CDR3 DNA reads as TGTGCCAGCAGCTCGGGGGGGAGAACCTTC. Protein sequence: CASSSGGRTF.

With regard to this clonotype: Mismatch with germline at one junction end may stem from a read error. The CDR3 spells CASSERDRPNGYTF. CDR3 DNA: TGTGCCAGCAGTGAGAGGGACAGGCCTAATGGCTACACCTTC. The rearrangement joins TRBV10-3 to TRBJ1-2; TRBD1 aligns across 8 bases. Per the germline V gene, CDR1 is ENHRY and CDR2 is SYGVKD. The CDR3 has 14 residues.

This clonotype was seen at least ten times. This chain connects TRBV29-1 to TRBJ2-7; possibly TRBD2 for D (6 bases). Between the trimmed V and J ends, which lost 3 bases and 3 bases, there was a span of 15 bases. Germline V CDR1 and CDR2: SQVTM, ANQGSEA. The CDR3 is made up of 14 amino acids. The CDR3 bases are TGCAGCGTTGAGGGGACGTTCGGGGGCTACGAGCAGTACTTC. As protein: CSVEGTFGGYEQYF.

The V call is TRBV7-2, the J call TRBJ1-5, with D perhaps matching TRBD1 (6 bases). CDR3 length: 14 residues. Germline loops: CDR1 SGHTA, CDR2 FQGNSA. V was shortened by 5 bases and J by 7 bases, with 15 bases between the two germline ends. The CDR3 bases are TGTGCCAGCAGCCGTGAAGGGGGGGAGCAGCCCCAGCATTTT. It codes for CASSREGGEQPQHF.

The genes are TRBV20-1 and TRBJ1-5, with unresolved D. Germline-derived CDR1 and CDR2 are DFQATT and SNEGSKA (reference sequence). The CDR3 runs 19 residues. V lost 5 bases, J lost 2 bases, and 28 bases lay in between. The CDR3 sequence is CSASSVEGGPNRGNQPQHF. The DNA for the CDR3 is TGCAGTGCTTCCTCGGTGGAGGGTGGCCCGAATAGGGGCAATCAGCCCCAGCATTTT.

The chain uses TRBV12-3 or TRBV12-4 and TRBJ2-5; 8 nucleotides align to TRBD2. The CDR3 consists of 16 residues. V lost 6 bases, J lost 5 bases, and 14 bases stayed unmatched. The CDR3, as DNA: TGTGCCAGCAGCGAGCCCGGTGGACTAGCTGGGGAGACCCAGTACTTC. Amino acids: CASSEPGGLAGETQYF.

The CDR3 region has the DNA TGTGCCAGCAGCTTAATGGGGGGAACTGGAAACACCATATATTTT. Translating gives CASSLMGGTGNTIYF. The chain recombines TRBV7-2 with TRBJ1-3; the D gene is possibly TRBD1 (5 bases). CDR1 is SGHTA, CDR2 FQGNSA, per germline. V was cut by 2 bases and J by 2 bases, with 10 bases left in between. The CDR3 consists of 15 residues.

This clonotype was detected a few times. This rearrangement joins TRBV7-2 to TRBJ2-7; 8 nucleotides line up with TRBD1. The CDR3 covers 13 residues. Germline loops: CDR1 SGHTA, CDR2 FQGNSA. V dropped 8 bases and J dropped 3; count of bases not matched to a gene: 6. This chain's CDR3 is CASGLQGGYEQYF. Written as DNA, the CDR3 is TGTGCCAGCGGACTACAGGGGGGCTACGAGCAGTACTTC.

About this clonotype: One end of the junction does not line up with germline, which may come from a read error. The rearrangement links TRBV20-1 to TRBJ1-5, with D possibly matching TRBD1 (5 bases). Germline lookup yields CDR1 DFQATT and CDR2 SNEGSKA (reference sequence). The CDR3 is 12 residues long. For the CDR3, the DNA is TGCAGTGCTAGGGGGCCGAATCAGCCCCAGCGTTTT. This codes for CSARGPNQPQRF.

In the case of this clonotype: The CDR3 does not close with the conserved phenylalanine or tryptophan, likely indicating a read error. Because the CDR3's place on the DNA is in doubt, the DNA is left out and the CDR3 is given as listed by TCRdb. J is TRBJ2-7 and V is TRBV7-9; TRBD1, the table's D call, was not compared with the DNA. The length of the CDR3 is 8 amino acids, counting both ends. Per the germline V gene, CDR1 is SEHNR and CDR2 is FQNEAQ (reference sequence). CDR3 region: CAISESRQ.

V gene TRBV24-1 combines with J gene TRBJ2-3; D perhaps matches TRBD2 (6 bases). Trimming cost V 5 bases and J 4 bases, with 18 bases left between them. This CDR3 is 16 amino acids long. Germline CDR1 KGHDR, CDR2 SFDVKD. CDR3 DNA sequence: TGTGCCACCAGTGGTTCGCGGGGCGTAGGGTCAGATACGCAGTATTTT. It yields the protein CATSGSRGVGSDTQYF.

The chain couples TRBV25-1 to TRBJ2-2; 8 bases line up with TRBD2. Per the germline V gene, CDR1 is MGHDK and CDR2 is SYGVNS. V was clipped by 11 bases and J by 4 bases; unmatched bases: 12. The CDR3 sequence is 15 residues long. For the CDR3, the DNA is TGTGCCCCCCTCGGGGGGGGCAGAGGCACCGGGGAGCTGTTTTTT. It specifies CAPLGGGRGTGELFF.

The sample holds a few counts of this clonotype. V is TRBV7-9 and J is TRBJ1-2; D is unclear. Trimming pared 0 bases from V and 4 bases from J, leaving 15 bases between. Per germline, CDR1 SEHNR and CDR2 FQNEAQ (reference sequence). The CDR3 spans 16 residues. The CDR3 spells CASSLASLGFSYGYTF. In nucleotides, the CDR3 is TGTGCCAGCAGCTTAGCCAGTTTGGGGTTTAGCTATGGCTACACCTTC.

This clonotype turned up a few times. This chain uses TRBV13 with TRBJ1-2; D is uncertain. Germline CDR1 and CDR2: PRHDT and FYEKMQ (reference sequence). Trimming took 5 bases from V and 3 from J, leaving 22 bases between them. This CDR3 is 17 amino acids long. The CDR3 coding sequence is TGTGCCAGCAGCCGCAGACCCCTACAAGTAAAAGACTATGGCTACACCTTC. Residues: CASSRRPLQVKDYGYTF.

The rearrangement uses TRBV12-3 or TRBV12-4 and TRBJ2-2; 8 nucleotides match TRBD1. Trimming took 5 bases from V and 2 from J; bases not matched to a gene: 4. The CDR3 covers 15 residues. The CDR3 loop is CASSARGRNTGELFF. The CDR3 DNA reads as TGTGCCAGCAGTGCCAGGGGGCGCAACACCGGGGAGCTGTTTTTT.

This chain joins TRBV20-1 and TRBJ2-7; D perhaps matches TRBD1 (7 bases). The CDR3 is made up of 16 amino acids. Between the trimmed V and J ends, which lost 3 bases and 1 base, there was a span of 19 bases. Germline V gene data show CDR1 as DFQATT and CDR2 as SNEGSKA (reference sequence). CDR3 sequence (DNA): TGCAGTGCTAGCCCCACCCCCAGGGGGACTTCCTACGAGCAGTACTTC. This encodes CSASPTPRGTSYEQYF.

This clonotype has just one count. The junction departs from germline at one end; a sequencing error may be responsible. The V and J genes are TRBV2 and TRBJ1-4, with a tentative D call TRBD1 (6 bases). The V gene's germline CDR1 is SNHLY and CDR2 FYNNEI. The CDR3 runs to 11 residues. The CDR3 loop reads CTSSVVWGRSF. The CDR3, as DNA: TGTACCAGCAGTGTGGTGTGGGGGCGAAGCTTT.

This clonotype came up many times. The CDR3 region is CASSLTPYEQYF. CDR3 in DNA: TGTGCCAGCAGCTTAACTCCCTACGAGCAGTACTTC. The chain links TRBV7-9 to TRBJ2-7; unclear D gene. The CDR3 totals 12 residues. Per the germline V gene, CDR1 is SEHNR and CDR2 is FQNEAQ (reference sequence). Trimming took 2 bases from V and 2 from J, leaving 4 bases between them.

The genes are TRBV24-1 and TRBJ1-5, with D tentatively TRBD1 (6 bases). The germline V and J ends were trimmed by 4 bases and 3 bases, with 15 bases remaining between them. From germline, CDR1 is KGHDR and CDR2 SFDVKD. CDR3 size: 16 residues. CDR3 in amino acids: CATSDPGRGANQPQHF. DNA for the CDR3: TGTGCCACCAGTGACCCGGGCAGGGGAGCCAATCAGCCCCAGCATTTT.

The rearrangement uses TRBV2 and TRBJ1-6, with 7 bases fitting TRBD1. This CDR3 comprises 17 residues. V dropped 5 bases and J dropped 6; count of bases not matched to a gene: 13. Germline CDR1 reads SNHLY; CDR2 reads FYNNEI. CDR3 in DNA: TGTGCCAGCAGTCGGGACAGATCATCTTTATCTAATTCACCCCTCCACTTT. Translating it yields CASSRDRSSLSNSPLHF. The complete variable domain, with remaining parts taken from reference TRBV2 and TRBJ1-6, reads EPEVTQTPSHQVTQMGQEVILRCVPISNHLYFYWYRQILGQKVEFLVSFYNNEISEKSEIFDDQFSVERPDGSNFTLKIRSTKLEDSAMYFCASSRDRSSLSNSPLHFGNGTRLTVT.

The chain couples TRBV25-1 to TRBJ1-3, with D possibly matching TRBD1 (6 bases). There are 19 residues in the CDR3. Per the germline V gene, CDR1 is MGHDK and CDR2 is SYGVNS. Trimming stripped 3 bases from V and 0 bases from J, with 21 bases between. CDR3 DNA: TGTGCCAGCAGTGATAAGAACAGGGACGACAGTGACTCTGGAAACACCATATATTTT. Protein product: CASSDKNRDDSDSGNTIYF.